This T cell receptor beta chain derives from a study of regulatory T cells in long-lasting Graves disease. Study-wide findings and caveats: TCR diversity was lower in persistent Graves' patients than in newly diagnosed ones.

Time point defined: newly diagnosed GD, antithyroid drugs for less than 3 months. PBMC RNA served as the TCR library source. This clonotype was picked up a small number of times. Its specificity is not known. V shed 4 bases and J 5 bases; nucleotides not matched to a gene: 4. The CDR3 loop spans 15 amino acids. Looked up from germline, CDR1 is MGHRA and CDR2 is YSYEKL. The TCR beta library used iRepertoire HTBI primers with Arm-PCR amplification of CDR3. TCRdb itself ran the multiplex PCR reads through MiXCR, one entry per CDR3 protein. The data contain 450,000 to 500,000 distinct CDR3 sequences, 15% to 20% of them singletons. Another study also made use of these data, one on T cells in Graves' hyperthyroidism and ophthalmopathy. That report adds: A first-round RT-PCR of the TCR CDR3 used the HTBI primer set.

The chain employs TRBV4-1 and TRBJ2-3, with TRBD2 matching 12 bases. The starting material was peripheral blood mononuclear cells (PBMCs), obtained at new diagnosis, from a patient treated with antithyroid drugs. This TCR came from a man aged 35 to 55 with Graves disease. CDR3 nucleotide sequence: TGCGCCAGCAGCCTTGGACTAGCGGGGCAAGATACGCAGTATTTT. The encoded protein is CASSLGLAGQDTQYF.